This entry lists 31 T cell receptor beta chains sequenced from one sample in a study of CD8 T cells in Susac syndrome (dated by TCRdb to about 2019). Library generation was performed with the immunoSEQ multiplex PCR assay. RNA was extracted using the RNeasy kit, and roughly 0.5 to 1 microgram was reverse transcribed with random hexamers. The public reads were quality trimmed at Q25 with fastp and then assembled into clones with MiXCR by TCRdb, keeping productive beta chains. Merged by CDR3 protein, the rows form single entries marked with the most common genes and DNA. In all, the sample holds about 130,000 distinct CDR3 sequences, and 90% to 95% of those were seen once. The ten biggest clones cover roughly 0.32% of the sample. What was sequenced was CD8+ T cells from PBMCs. These receptors were collected from a human donor with multiple sclerosis.

The chain recombines TRBV9 with TRBJ1-1; D unresolved. The germline gives CDR1 SGDLS, CDR2 YYNGEE. This CDR3 spans 13 amino acids. Trimming shortened V by 3 bases and J by 1 base, and 7 bases separated the two germline ends. The CDR3 spells CASSGPKNTEAFF. In nucleotides, the CDR3 is TGTGCCAGCAGCGGTCCGAAGAACACTGAAGCTTTCTTT. The full variable domain, completed using reference TRBV9 and TRBJ1-1, is DSGVTQTPKHLITATGQRVTLRCSPRSGDLSVYWYQQSLDQGLQFLIQYYNGEERAKGNILERFSAQQFPDLHSELNLSSLELGDSALYFCASSGPKNTEAFFGQGTRLTVV.

The chain couples TRBV19 to TRBJ2-2, with D possibly being TRBD2 (6 bases). The V gene's germline CDR1 is LNHDA and CDR2 SQIVND (reference sequence). The CDR3 length is 16 residues. V was pared by 4 bases and J by 0 bases, with 12 bases between. The CDR3 nucleotides read TGTGCCAGTAGTACCCTTCGCGGGACGAACACCGGGGAGCTGTTTTTT. It translates to CASSTLRGTNTGELFF.

This chain joins TRBV5-6 and TRBJ1-5, with D maybe TRBD1 (6 bases). Trimming pared 1 base from V and 5 bases from J, leaving 16 bases between. Germline CDR1 and CDR2: SGHDT and YYEEEE. This CDR3 region has 16 residues. The CDR3 sequence: CASSLIDQGSHQPQHF. In DNA, the CDR3 is TGTGCCAGCAGCTTGATCGATCAGGGGAGCCATCAGCCCCAGCATTTT.

The rearrangement joins TRBV2 to TRBJ2-3, with 9 bases aligning to TRBD1. Germline CDR1 and CDR2: SNHLY and FYNNEI. The CDR3 is 13 residues long. V was pared by 9 bases and J by 1 base, with 2 bases of the junction left unmatched. CDR3 DNA sequence: TGTGCCAGTGACAGGGGGGGCACAGATACGCAGTATTTT. The encoded protein is CASDRGGTDTQYF.

The rearrangement joins TRBV12-3 or TRBV12-4 to TRBJ2-3, with D tentatively TRBD2 (5 bases). The CDR3 consists of 16 residues. V lost 4 bases to trimming and J lost 2 bases, with 16 bases between them. The CDR3 region is CASSSPHGDITDTQYF. CDR3 coding DNA: TGTGCCAGCAGTTCCCCCCACGGGGATATCACAGATACGCAGTATTTT.

The chain uses TRBV6-1 and TRBJ1-1; no clear D gene. CDR3 length: 14 amino acids. The germline V gene has CDR1 MNHNS and CDR2 SASEGT. Trimming took off 4 bases at V and 1 base at J, with 10 bases between the two ends. The CDR3 DNA reads TGTGCCAGCAGTGTAGTCAAAGGGAACACTGAAGCTTTCTTT. This gives the protein CASSVVKGNTEAFF.

The V gene is TRBV20-1, the J gene TRBJ2-4; the D gene is possibly TRBD2 (5 bases). There are 15 residues in the CDR3. Germline V gene sequence: CDR1 DFQATT, CDR2 SNEGSKA (reference sequence). The ends were cut back, 0 bases at V and 2 bases at J, with 11 bases in the middle. As DNA, the CDR3 is TGCAGTGCTAGAGATCAATCCGGGACCAAAAACATTCAGTACTTC. Protein product: CSARDQSGTKNIQYF.

With respect to this clonotype: At one end, the junction sequence differs from germline, possibly due to a read error. The J gene is TRBJ1-2, the V gene TRBV20-1; D not certain. CDR1 is DFQATT, CDR2 SNEGSKA, per germline (reference sequence). CDR3 length: 11 residues. The chain's CDR3 is CSARGISGYTF. The CDR3 coding sequence is TGCAGTGCCAGAGGGATTAGTGGCTACACCTTC.

The chain uses TRBV5-1 and TRBJ2-7; 8 positions match TRBD1. The CDR3 has 12 amino acids. V dropped 4 bases and J dropped 5; count of bases not matched to a gene: 2. Per germline, CDR1 SGHRS and CDR2 YFSETQ. The CDR3 nucleotides read TGCGCCAGCAGCCAGACAGGGGACGAGCAGTACTTC. It codes for CASSQTGDEQYF.

The chain joins TRBV12-5 to TRBJ2-1, with D uncertain. CDR1 is LGHNT and CDR2 is FRNRAP in the germline V gene. The CDR3 runs 17 residues. V was shortened by 2 bases and J by 8 bases, with 22 bases between the two germline ends. The chain's CDR3 is CASGLLGWTKSGDEQFF. The CDR3 nucleotides read TGTGCTAGTGGTTTGCTCGGCTGGACCAAATCGGGCGATGAGCAGTTCTTC.

The chain carries TRBV28 and TRBJ2-7, with TRBD1 matching over 9 bases. Germline V gene lookup returns CDR1 MDHEN and CDR2 SYDVKM. CDR3 length equals 15 residues. With V trimmed by 4 bases and J by 1 base, 5 bases remained unmatched. CDR3 sequence reads: CASSSSTGGSYEQYV. In DNA form, the CDR3 reads TGTGCCAGCAGTTCATCGACAGGGGGATCCTACGAGCAGTACGTC.

The gene calls are TRBV6-6 and TRBJ1-4; maybe TRBD1 (6 bases). The V end lost 5 bases, the J end lost 2 bases, and 12 bases lay between the germline ends. Germline V gene sequence: CDR1 MNHNY, CDR2 SVGAGI (reference sequence). The CDR3 runs 15 residues. The CDR3 here is CASSPEGGTNEKLFF. The CDR3 region has the DNA TGTGCCAGCAGTCCCGAGGGGGGGACTAATGAAAAACTGTTTTTT.

This chain's CDR3 is CASSSGISNQPQHF. The CDR3 coding sequence is TGTGCCAGCAGTTCAGGGATCAGCAATCAGCCCCAGCATTTT. V gene TRBV12-3 or TRBV12-4 combines with J gene TRBJ1-5; D possibly corresponds to TRBD1 (5 bases). The CDR3 totals 14 residues. The V end lost 4 bases, the J end lost 1 base, and 8 bases lay between the germline ends.

CDR3: CASSKARDRVYEQYF. In DNA form, the CDR3 reads TGTGCCAGCAGCAAAGCGCGGGACAGGGTCTACGAGCAGTACTTC. The V call is TRBV21-1, the J call TRBJ2-7; the table gives TRBD1 as D, unverified against the DNA. TRBV21-1 is labeled a pseudogene. The length of the CDR3 is 15 residues.

CDR3 protein: CATSRESPETQYF. In DNA form, the CDR3 reads TGTGCCACCAGCAGAGAGTCCCCAGAGACCCAGTACTTC. V and J are TRBV15 and TRBJ2-5; D is unclear. The CDR3 is made up of 13 amino acids. CDR1 and CDR2 from the germline V gene are LNHNV and YYDKDF (reference sequence). V gave up 0 bases and J gave up 4 bases, with 6 bases separating them.

The chain combines TRBV6-6 with TRBJ1-2, with 9 bases fitting TRBD1. Germline lookup yields CDR1 MNHNY and CDR2 SVGAGI (reference sequence). V lost 5 bases and J lost 2; bases outside the gene matches: 6. CDR3 size: 15 residues. CDR3: CASSPETGGNYGYTF. In DNA form, the CDR3 reads TGTGCCAGCAGTCCAGAGACAGGGGGGAACTATGGCTACACCTTC.

This chain connects TRBV10-3 to TRBJ1-1; 7 bases map to TRBD1. This CDR3 contains 14 residues. Trimming at V came to 4 bases and at J to 4 bases, leaving 6 bases not matched to a gene. Looked up from germline, CDR1 is ENHRY and CDR2 is SYGVKD. CDR3 in DNA: TGTGCCATCAGTGCTCGTCCAGGGGGCACTGAAGCTTTCTTT. Translating it yields CAISARPGGTEAFF.

This chain links TRBV5-1 with TRBJ2-7, with D perhaps TRBD2 (5 bases). Trimming removed 1 base at V and 7 bases at J, with 18 bases between. The CDR3 runs 15 residues. Germline V CDR1 and CDR2: SGHRS, YFSETQ. CDR3 nucleotides: TGCGCCAGCAGCTTGAGCCCAACGGGTTCGGGGGAGCAGTACTTC. Protein: CASSLSPTGSGEQYF.

The rearrangement joins TRBV19 to TRBJ2-1; no definite D call. The ends were cut back, 10 bases at V and 0 bases at J, with 16 bases in the middle. The CDR3 runs to 15 residues. Germline assignment: CDR1 LNHDA and CDR2 SQIVND (reference sequence). The CDR3 nucleotides read TGTGCCACCCAGATAGGGCAGAGCTCCTACAATGAGCAGTTCTTC. This gives the protein CATQIGQSSYNEQFF. Together with reference TRBV19 and TRBJ2-1, the CDR3 gives the full variable domain: DGGITQSPKYLFRKEGQNVTLSCEQNLNHDAMYWYRQDPGQGLRLIYYSQIVNDFQKGDIAEGYSVSREKKESFPLTVTSAQKNPTAFYLCATQIGQSSYNEQFFGPGTRLTVL.

This clonotype was seen only a few times. DNA for the CDR3: TGTGCCAGCAGTGAAAGAACAGGGCGGCCCACAGATACGCAGTATTTT. Translating gives CASSERTGRPTDTQYF. This chain connects TRBV6-1 to TRBJ2-3; tentative D call: TRBD1 (6 bases). CDR1 MNHNS and CDR2 SASEGT come from the germline V gene. Trimming removed 2 bases from V and 2 bases from J, with 14 bases in between. CDR3 size: 16 residues.

Here the CDR3 reads CASSFVKSGWMNTEAFF. The CDR3 DNA is TGCGCCAGCAGCTTTGTCAAATCAGGGTGGATGAACACTGAAGCTTTCTTT. The chain uses TRBV5-1 and TRBJ1-1, with TRBD1 as a possible D gene (5 bases). Germline values: CDR1 SGHRS, CDR2 YFSETQ. The V end was cut by 2 bases, the J end by 0 bases, with 17 bases between. The CDR3 consists of 17 residues.

The rearrangement joins TRBV6-6 to TRBJ2-2, with no clear D. Per germline, CDR1 MNHNY and CDR2 SVGAGI (reference sequence). V dropped 6 bases and J dropped 2 bases, with 7 bases sitting between them. This CDR3 contains 13 residues. As DNA, the CDR3 is TGTGCCAGCAGGTGGATAAACACCGGGGAGCTGTTTTTT. Residues: CASRWINTGELFF.

V usage is TRBV7-9 and J usage is TRBJ2-7; D is unresolved. The germline V gene encodes CDR1 SEHNR and CDR2 FQNEAQ (reference sequence). The CDR3 totals 11 residues. With 5 bases removed from V and 3 bases from J, the gap between germline ends came to 5 bases. CDR3 coding DNA: TGTGCCAGCAGCACTTACTACGAGCAGTACTTC. Amino acids: CASSTYYEQYF. Full variable domain (missing parts from reference TRBV7-9 and TRBJ2-7): DTGVSQNPRHKITKRGQNVTFRCDPISEHNRLYWYRQTLGQGPEFLTYFQNEAQLEKSRLLSDRFSAERPKGSFSTLEIQRTEQGDSAMYLCASSTYYEQYFGPGTRLTVT.

The V call is TRBV4-2, the J call TRBJ1-2, with 9 positions matching TRBD1. V lost 2 bases to trimming and J lost 3 bases; unmatched junction nucleotides: 1. Germline CDR1 reads LGHNA; CDR2 reads YNFKEQ. This CDR3 is built from 14 residues. The CDR3, as DNA: TGTGCCAGCAGCCAAACAGGGGGCTACTATGGCTACACCTTC. Its translation is CASSQTGGYYGYTF.

The chain recombines TRBV9 with TRBJ1-5; 9 nucleotides line up with TRBD1. Losses at the gene ends were 4 bases for V and 9 bases for J; bases not matched to a gene: 11. Germline V gene sequence: CDR1 SGDLS, CDR2 YYNGEE. This CDR3 is built from 15 residues. The CDR3 DNA sequence: TGTGCCAGCAGCCCCTGGGACAGGGCTTCTGTGCCCCAGCATTTT. This gives the protein CASSPWDRASVPQHF.

The V call is TRBV6-6, the J call TRBJ2-1, with unresolved D. Germline V gives CDR1 MNHNY, CDR2 SVGAGI (reference sequence). V lost 6 bases, J lost 8 bases, and 11 bases lay in between. The CDR3 has 12 residues. The CDR3 spells CASSPDLDEQFF. CDR3 nucleotides: TGTGCCAGCAGCCCGGATTTAGATGAGCAGTTCTTC.

The chain couples TRBV19 to TRBJ1-5; TRBD1 matches 9 bases. V was pared by 4 bases and J by 6 bases, with 7 bases of the junction left unmatched. Germline V CDR1 and CDR2: LNHDA, SQIVND (reference sequence). The CDR3 length is 15 residues. CDR3 in amino acids: CASSNTGGSSQPQHF. The CDR3 DNA reads as TGTGCCAGTAGTAACACAGGGGGCTCGAGTCAGCCCCAGCATTTT.

The chain recombines TRBV19 with TRBJ2-6; 7 bases agree with TRBD1. CDR1 is LNHDA, CDR2 SQIVND, per germline (reference sequence). The CDR3 is 16 residues long. Trimming at V came to 5 bases and at J to 1 base, leaving 5 bases not matched to a gene. CDR3: CASSVMGQSGANVLTF. The CDR3, as DNA: TGTGCCAGTAGTGTGATGGGACAGTCTGGGGCCAACGTCCTGACTTTC.

CDR3 amino acids: CASSSLSQGRYGEQFF. The CDR3 DNA follows: TGTGCCAGCAGCTCTCTCAGTCAGGGGCGGTATGGTGAGCAGTTCTTC. This chain joins TRBV7-9 and TRBJ2-1; D may be TRBD1 (6 bases). V dropped 4 bases and J dropped 9 bases, with 22 bases sitting between them. CDR1 and CDR2 (germline): SEHNR, FQNEAQ (reference sequence). The CDR3 spans 16 residues.

The chain uses TRBV2 and TRBJ2-7; 7 bases match TRBD2. CDR1 is SNHLY and CDR2 is FYNNEI in the germline V gene. The CDR3 totals 15 residues. V dropped 0 bases and J dropped 3; count of bases not matched to a gene: 5. Written as DNA, the CDR3 is TGTGCCAGCAGTGAAGCCACTGGGGGGGGCTACGAGCAGTACTTC. Protein: CASSEATGGGYEQYF.

The V call is TRBV15, the J call TRBJ2-7; 7 nucleotides align to TRBD2. V was clipped by 5 bases and J by 5 bases; unmatched bases: 6. This CDR3 spans 13 amino acids. Germline CDR1 reads LNHNV; CDR2 reads YYDKDF (reference sequence). The CDR3 sequence is CATSRGRGHEQYV. DNA for the CDR3: TGTGCCACCAGCCGAGGGAGGGGTCACGAGCAGTACGTC.